These T cell receptor beta chains were read from a single sample in a study of CD8 T cells in Susac syndrome. TCRdb re-called the immunoSEQ multiplex PCR reads with MiXCR, one entry per CDR3 protein. The data hold fewer than 200,000 distinct CDR3 sequences, with roughly nine tenths observed a single time. The sequenced material came from CD4+ T cells from PBMCs. The receptor set was obtained from a human donor with Susac syndrome. CDR3s include the opening cysteine and the closing phenylalanine or tryptophan. D genes are given only for firm matches. Clone size is shown for a subset of rows, as once, few, many or a class of expanded clone.

CDR3 protein,CDR3 DNA,D gene,V gene,clone size,J gene
CATSRGGQGNQPQHF,TGTGCCACCAGCAGAGGGGGACAGGGCAATCAGCCCCAGCATTTT,TRBD1,TRBV15,.,TRBJ1-5
CASSSNRGMSYEQYF,TGTGCCAGCAGTTCCAACAGGGGAATGTCCTACGAGCAGTACTTC,TRBD1,TRBV6-8,.,TRBJ2-7
CASSQGWSSGRVNEQFF,TGTGCCAGCAGCCAAGGTTGGAGTAGCGGGAGGGTGAATGAGCAGTTCTTC,TRBD2,TRBV4-2,once,TRBJ2-1
CASSLLRGGQAEEAFF,TGTGCCAGCAGCTTACTAAGGGGCGGACAGGCTGAGGAAGCTTTCTTT,TRBD1,TRBV7-9,.,TRBJ1-1
CASRIFGTQYF,TGTGCCAGCAGGATTTTTGGTACGCAGTATTTT,.,TRBV25-1,.,TRBJ2-3
CASVQQSTNYGYTF,TGTGCCAGCGTCCAACAGTCAACTAACTATGGCTACACCTTC,.,TRBV7-2,.,TRBJ1-2
CASSRLAGEYNEQFF,TGTGCCAGCAGTCGCCTAGCGGGGGAGTACAATGAGCAGTTCTTC,TRBD2,TRBV12-3/TRBV12-4,.,TRBJ2-1
CASSGLPSEAFF,TGTGCCAGCAGTGGCCTTCCTTCCGAAGCTTTCTTT,.,TRBV6-1,.,TRBJ1-1
CASSQSGKNTEAFF,TGTGCCAGCTCACAATCCGGGAAGAACACTGAAGCTTTCTTT,.,TRBV18,.,TRBJ1-1
CASSQGLASPHNEQFF,TGTGCCAGCAGCCAAGGGTTGGCTAGCCCCCACAATGAGCAGTTCTTC,.,TRBV3-1,.,TRBJ2-1
CASSLATSQQYF,TGTGCCAGCAGCTTAGCGACTAGCCAGCAGTACTTC,TRBD2,TRBV7-2,.,TRBJ2-7
CASTPSGPGEQFF,TGTGCCAGCACCCCGTCAGGGCCCGGGGAGCAGTTCTTC,.,TRBV11-2,.,TRBJ2-1
CASSLGGDRVLREQFF,TGTGCCAGCAGCTTGGGTGGGGACAGGGTGCTTCGTGAGCAGTTCTTC,TRBD1,TRBV5-4,.,TRBJ2-1
CASSQRGTNQPQHF,TGCGCCAGCAGCCAGAGGGGTACCAATCAGCCCCAGCATTTT,.,TRBV4-1,.,TRBJ1-5
CSATSGSSGANVLTF,TGCAGCGCTACTAGCGGGAGCTCTGGGGCCAACGTCCTGACTTTC,TRBD2,TRBV29-1,.,TRBJ2-6
CASSSPPANEQFF,TGTGCCAGCAGTAGCCCCCCGGCCAATGAGCAGTTCTTC,.,TRBV28,.,TRBJ2-1
CASNRELGNTIYF,TGTGCCAGCAACCGGGAGTTAGGAAACACCATATATTTT,.,TRBV12-3/TRBV12-4,.,TRBJ1-3
CSARLSEGAQPQHF,TGCAGTGCTAGACTCTCAGAAGGAGCACAGCCCCAGCATTTT,.,TRBV20-1,.,TRBJ1-5
CASGTEVRASEQYF,TGTGCCAGCGGTACGGAGGTCAGGGCCTCCGAGCAGTACTTC,.,TRBV12-3/TRBV12-4,.,TRBJ2-7
CASTVAPGLGGFETQYF,TGTGCCAGCACCGTAGCCCCGGGACTAGGAGGGTTCGAGACCCAGTACTTC,TRBD2,TRBV7-9,.,TRBJ2-5
CALTGGAHEQYF,TGTGCCCTGACGGGGGGGGCCCACGAGCAGTACTTC,TRBD2,TRBV30,.,TRBJ2-7
CASSDGQGLVYGYTF,TGTGCCAGCAGTGACGGACAGGGGTTAGTCTATGGCTACACCTTC,TRBD1,TRBV6-5,once,TRBJ1-2
CATSREQQTYEQYF,TGTGCCACCAGCAGAGAGCAACAGACCTACGAGCAGTACTTC,.,TRBV15,.,TRBJ2-7
CASSLGSGGEVTDTQYF,TGTGCCAGCAGCTTAGGTAGCGGGGGTGAGGTAACAGATACGCAGTATTTT,TRBD2,TRBV7-6,.,TRBJ2-3
CASSPPWGKETQYF,TGTGCCAGCTCACCACCTTGGGGTAAAGAGACCCAGTACTTC,.,TRBV18,.,TRBJ2-5
CASSSWIVNQPQHF,TGTGCCAGCAGCTCCTGGATCGTCAATCAGCCCCAGCATTTT,.,TRBV5-4,.,TRBJ1-5
CASSYSRLAGGEGDTQYF,TGTGCCAGCAGTTACTCACGACTAGCGGGAGGGGAAGGAGATACGCAGTATTTT,TRBD2,TRBV6-2/TRBV6-3,.,TRBJ2-3